These T cell receptor beta chains were read from a single sample in a study of T cells after yellow fever vaccination. TCRdb passed the 5' RACE reads through MiXCR, listing each CDR3 protein once. The repertoire holds nearly 350,000 distinct CDR3 sequences, with roughly 8% as singletons. The source was PBMCs, collected 45 days after the first yellow fever vaccination. These receptor sequences come from a man between 18 and 29 years old who received the YFV17D yellow fever vaccine. Both conserved end residues are part of each CDR3. Each record gives: V gene, D gene, J gene, clone size, CDR3 DNA, CDR3 protein. D genes are given only for firm matches. Not all rows give a size; the values are once, few, many and, for expanded clones, a class.

V: TRBV20-1; D: .; J: TRBJ2-1; size: .; DNA: TGCAGTGCCCGCAGGGGTAACTCCTACAATGAGCAGTTCTTC; CDR3: CSARRGNSYNEQFF
V: TRBV18; D: .; J: TRBJ1-4; size: few; DNA: TGTGCCAGCTCACCACAGGACAGCCGTAATGAAAAACTGTTTTTT; CDR3: CASSPQDSRNEKLFF
V: TRBV12-3/TRBV12-4; D: .; J: TRBJ2-3; size: many; DNA: TGTGCCAGCAGTTTAACTGGGTTTCCAGATACGCAGTATTTT; CDR3: CASSLTGFPDTQYF
V: TRBV23-1; D: .; J: TRBJ1-1; size: few; DNA: TGCGCCAGCAGTCAGCGGGACGTCGACGAAGCTTTCTTT; CDR3: CASSQRDVDEAFF
V: TRBV5-1; D: .; J: TRBJ2-1; size: few; DNA: TGCGCCAGCAGCTTGGAGCAGGGGAGGTTTGGTGAGCAGTTCTTC; CDR3: CASSLEQGRFGEQFF
V: TRBV7-8; D: .; J: TRBJ2-3; size: few; DNA: TGTGCCAGCAGCCAGTCCGGGACAGTGCCGACTAGTCGTTACGCAGATACGCAGTATTTT; CDR3: CASSQSGTVPTSRYADTQYF
V: TRBV5-4; D: .; J: TRBJ1-1; size: .; DNA: TGTGCCAGCAGCTTGGGAGGTGGGCAGGGGAACACTGAAGCTTTCTTT; CDR3: CASSLGGGQGNTEAFF
V: TRBV5-6; D: .; J: TRBJ1-1; size: .; DNA: TGTGCCAGCAGCCGACATGCCCTCGGCCTGAACACTGAAGCTTTCTTT; CDR3: CASSRHALGLNTEAFF
V: TRBV4-1; D: TRBD1; J: TRBJ2-7; size: few; DNA: TGCGCCAGCAGTCAAGAAGGGACAGGGGCCTACGAGCAGTACTTC; CDR3: CASSQEGTGAYEQYF
V: TRBV4-3; D: .; J: TRBJ2-5; size: few; DNA: TGCGCCAGCAGCCAAAGGACTTATTCGGCCCAGTACTTC; CDR3: CASSQRTYSAQYF
V: TRBV7-9; D: .; J: TRBJ2-1; size: few; DNA: TGTGCCAGCAGCAACACAGGGTCCGGTGAGCAGTTCTTC; CDR3: CASSNTGSGEQFF
V: TRBV20-1; D: .; J: TRBJ2-5; size: few; DNA: TGCAGTGCTTTCAAGCGGGGACAGAGCAAAGAGACCCAGTACTTC; CDR3: CSAFKRGQSKETQYF
V: TRBV6-1; D: .; J: TRBJ2-7; size: .; DNA: TGTGCCACCACGGAGGGGGGGGCCTACGAGCAGTACTTC; CDR3: CATTEGGAYEQYF